The sequence of this TCR beta chain was determined in a study of blood T cell repertoires in COVID-19. Study-level background: Sites in the United States, Italy and Spain provided acute and convalescent COVID-19 samples. T cells, B-cell-depleted T cells, or PBMCs provided the cDNA or gDNA that served as material.

Authors' data handling: Nucleated cell counts were estimated from reference gene primer amplification. Clones were read by immunoSEQ multiplex PCR, and TCRdb kept only the in-frame ones, dropping some. V and J calls plus clone size are reproduced from that table; the DNA served to infer D and trimming. The table includes some 300,000 clones, around four fifths detected once. The receptor comes from a woman aged 50 to 60 with active or convalescent COVID-19. The specimen sequenced was peripheral blood.

The CDR3 loop is CASSLLAGSSNEQFF. Written as DNA, the CDR3 is TGCGCCAGCAGCTTGTTGGCCGGGTCTTCCAATGAGCAGTTCTTC. The chain is built from TRBV5-1 and TRBJ2-1; D not resolved. Germline V gene lookup returns CDR1 SGHRS and CDR2 YFSETQ. V lost 1 base and J 6 bases, leaving 14 bases between the germline ends. This CDR3 contains 15 residues.